The source of this T cell receptor (beta chain) is a study of cytomegalovirus exposure and HLA in healthy donors. Study outcomes and limitations: Confirmation in vitro established that a few CMV-associated chains were specific for CMV antigens. Most sequenced TCRs were rare (though some public TCRs occurred in many donors).

Points on this clone: What it recognizes is unknown.

In germline, CDR1 is SGDLS, CDR2 YYNGEE. The V segment lost 3 bases and the J segment 4 bases; nucleotides outside the gene matches: 7. This CDR3 is built from 15 residues. Clones were sequenced by immunoSEQ multiplex PCR, and TCRdb holds only the in-frame ones, with some missing. The repertoire holds about 240,000 clones, with more than 75% as singletons. The receptor was isolated from a man aged 18 to 30 in good health and CMV-seronegative. The sample was PBMCs. The chain employs TRBV9 and TRBJ2-1; 7 positions agree with TRBD1. The CDR3 sequence: CASSGSGTAYNEQFF. The CDR3, as DNA: TGTGCCAGCAGCGGATCCGGGACAGCATACAATGAGCAGTTCTTC.